A selection of T cell receptor beta chains follows, all from one sample in a study of T-cell memory formation after mild COVID-19. TCRdb fed the 5' RACE reads into MiXCR, producing one record per CDR3 protein. The table includes 300,000 to 400,000 distinct CDR3 sequences, roughly 21% detected once. The sample comprised PBMCs or a T cell subset sorted from them (not recorded which). These receptors were obtained from an adult woman who had mild COVID-19 (a few samples of this study predate the infection). Cell type and time point are not known. Both conserved end residues are part of each CDR3. A D gene is named only where the DNA matches it firmly. The size of a clone is reported for some rows only, either as once, few or many, or as a class for expanded clones.

CDR3 protein	CDR3 DNA	clone size	V gene	J gene	D gene
CASSDRVTNEKLFF	TGTGCCAGCAGCGACAGGGTAACTAATGAAAAACTGTTTTTT	many	TRBV3-1	TRBJ1-4	TRBD1
CASSQDLGDTQYF	TGCGCCAGCAGCCAAGATTTAGGGGATACGCAGTATTTT	few	TRBV4-3	TRBJ2-3	.
CASSHGTGGSNQPQHF	TGTGCCAGCAGCCATGGGACAGGGGGTAGCAATCAGCCCCAGCATTTT	.	TRBV3-1	TRBJ1-5	TRBD1
CASSRLRNTEAFF	TGTGCCAGCAGCCGCCTTCGGAACACTGAAGCTTTCTTT	.	TRBV3-1	TRBJ1-1	.
CSGDSYNEQFF	TGCAGTGGTGATTCCTACAATGAGCAGTTCTTC	few	TRBV20-1	TRBJ2-1	.
CASSPQGTYTGELFF	TGTGCCAGCAGCCCGCAGGGGACCTACACCGGGGAGCTGTTTTTT	.	TRBV5-5	TRBJ2-2	.
CASSLAPAGGPETQYF	TGTGCCAGCAGCTTAGCTCCAGCGGGAGGGCCAGAGACCCAGTACTTC	many	TRBV7-2	TRBJ2-5	TRBD2
CASSLDGFVRGELFF	TGTGCCAGCAGCTTAGATGGATTTGTTAGGGGGGAGCTGTTTTTT	.	TRBV11-2	TRBJ2-2	.
CASSLATGNTEAFF	TGTGCCAGCAGCTTGGCGACGGGGAACACTGAAGCTTTCTTT	many	TRBV5-5	TRBJ1-1	.
CASSQDLGQETQYF	TGTGCCAGCAGCCAAGATCTGGGCCAAGAGACCCAGTACTTC	.	TRBV3-1	TRBJ2-5	.